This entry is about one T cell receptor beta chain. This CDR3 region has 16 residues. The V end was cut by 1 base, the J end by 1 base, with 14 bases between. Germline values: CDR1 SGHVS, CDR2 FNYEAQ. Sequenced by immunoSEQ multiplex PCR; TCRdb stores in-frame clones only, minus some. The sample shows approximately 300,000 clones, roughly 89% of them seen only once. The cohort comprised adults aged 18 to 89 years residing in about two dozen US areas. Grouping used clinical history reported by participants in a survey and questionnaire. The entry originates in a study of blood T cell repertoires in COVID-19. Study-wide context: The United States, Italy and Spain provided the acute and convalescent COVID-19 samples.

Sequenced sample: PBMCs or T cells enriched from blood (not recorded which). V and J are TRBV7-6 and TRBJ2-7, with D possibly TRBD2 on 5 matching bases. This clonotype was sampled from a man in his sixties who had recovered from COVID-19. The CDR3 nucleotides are TGTGCCAGCAGCTTAGGCGCTTTCGGGGAGTCCTACGAGCAGTACTTC. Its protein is CASSLGAFGESYEQYF. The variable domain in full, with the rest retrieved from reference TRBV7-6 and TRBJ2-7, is GAGVSQSPRYKVTKRGQDVALRCDPISGHVSLYWYRQALGQGPEFLTYFNYEAQQDKSGLPNDRFSAERPEGSISTLTIQRTEQRDSAMYRCASSLGAFGESYEQYFGPGTRLTVT.